Shown below are 10 T cell receptor beta chains from a single sample sequenced in a study of PD-L1 blockade in urothelial cancer. Time point given: pretreatment peripheral blood. Produced via immunoSEQ multiplex PCR; TCRdb's table is partial and in-frame only. The data contain tens of thousands of clones, 87% of them seen just once; the ten biggest clones take up approximately 15%. This material consisted of PBMCs, taken around atezolizumab (anti-PD-L1) treatment. The receptors stem from a woman in her fifties or sixties with urothelial cancer.

The rearrangement joins TRBV20-1 to TRBJ2-7; D gene uncertain. The CDR3 spans 10 residues. The germline V gene encodes CDR1 DFQATT and CDR2 SNEGSKA (reference sequence). With 6 bases removed from V and 7 bases from J, the gap between germline ends came to 10 bases. The CDR3 bases are TGCAGTGCCCGATACGGGGAGCAGTACTTC. It is translated as CSARYGEQYF.

V usage is TRBV5-1 and J usage is TRBJ2-5, with 10 bases aligning to TRBD1. Germline loops: CDR1 SGHRS, CDR2 YFSETQ. This CDR3 is built from 16 residues. Germline trimming cut 0 bases from V and 4 bases from J; bases unmatched to any gene: 6. The chain's CDR3 is CASSLGSTGGGETQYF. The CDR3 DNA reads as TGCGCCAGCAGCTTGGGATCGACAGGGGGCGGAGAGACCCAGTACTTC.

The chain joins TRBV7-9 to TRBJ2-1; the match to TRBD2 covers 7 bases. Looked up from germline, CDR1 is SEHNR and CDR2 is FQNEAQ (reference sequence). J lost 5 bases, V lost 2 bases, and 3 bases had no gene match. The CDR3 is 14 residues long. The CDR3 loop is CASSLLAVNNEQFF. The CDR3 region has the DNA TGTGCCAGCAGCTTACTAGCGGTGAACAATGAGCAGTTCTTC.

The gene calls are TRBV5-6 and TRBJ1-4; possibly TRBD1 for D (5 bases). Germline V CDR1 and CDR2: SGHDT, YYEEEE. This CDR3 spans 14 amino acids. V was trimmed by 2 bases and J by 4 bases, leaving 9 bases between them. CDR3 nucleotide sequence: TGTGCCAGCAGCTTAGTAGGGGTTAATGAAAAACTGTTTTTT. Residues: CASSLVGVNEKLFF.

The chain uses TRBV5-6 and TRBJ2-1; 11 bases map to TRBD2. The CDR3 has 16 amino acids. V gave up 4 bases and J gave up 5 bases; unmatched junction bases: 8. Germline V lookup: CDR1 SGHDT, CDR2 YYEEEE. The CDR3: CASSPKLAGAHNEQFF. The CDR3 DNA reads TGTGCCAGCAGCCCTAAACTAGCGGGGGCCCACAATGAGCAGTTCTTC.

The V and J genes are TRBV4-1 and TRBJ2-3; no clear D. V was shortened by 0 bases and J by 1 base, with 5 bases between the two germline ends. CDR3 length equals 14 residues. Per the germline V gene, CDR1 is MGHRA and CDR2 is YSYEKL. CDR3 nucleotide sequence: TGCGCCAGCAGCCAAGATTATGGCACAGATACGCAGTATTTT. Amino acid sequence: CASSQDYGTDTQYF.

The V call is TRBV14, the J call TRBJ2-7, with 9 positions matching TRBD2. Per germline, CDR1 SGHDN and CDR2 FVKESK. J lost 1 base, V lost 5 bases, and 3 bases had no gene match. The CDR3 length is 14 residues. CDR3 loop: CASSNLAGSYEQYF. The CDR3, as DNA: TGTGCCAGCAGCAATCTAGCGGGATCCTACGAGCAGTACTTC.

The CDR3 DNA follows: TGTGCCAGCAGCTTAGCCGGGACTAACGTTGAGCAGTTCTTC. It codes for CASSLAGTNVEQFF. V gene TRBV7-8 combines with J gene TRBJ2-1; 7 bases agree with TRBD2. V lost 0 bases and J lost 9; bases outside the gene matches: 5. Germline V lookup: CDR1 SGHVS, CDR2 FQNEAQ. This CDR3 has 14 amino acids.

This sequence joins TRBV7-6 and TRBJ2-2, with 7 bases lining up with TRBD2. The length of the CDR3 is 16 residues. Unmatched junction bases numbered 4, after V lost 1 base and J lost 2 bases. CDR1 and CDR2 (germline): SGHVS, FNYEAQ. CDR3 nucleotide sequence: TGTGCCAGCAGCTTAGGGACGGGGGGTAACACCGGGGAGCTGTTTTTT. This translates into CASSLGTGGNTGELFF.

This clone showed up just a few times. The V gene is TRBV7-2, the J gene TRBJ2-1; D is unresolved. V shed 1 base and J shed 12 bases, with 10 bases lying between them. The CDR3 has 12 amino acids. Germline CDR1 reads SGHTA; CDR2 reads FQGNSA. The CDR3 sequence: CASSLGSTWQFF. The CDR3 bases are TGTGCCAGCAGCTTAGGATCGACATGGCAGTTCTTC.